This T cell receptor (beta chain) emerged from a study of cytomegalovirus exposure and HLA in healthy donors. Some clones are missing from TCRdb's copy, which holds only in-frame ones; the method was immunoSEQ multiplex PCR. The data show about 400,000 clones, with 80% to 90% seen just once and roughly 0.83% held by the top ten. Trimming stripped 0 bases from V and 8 bases from J, with 14 bases between. The CDR3 loop spans 15 amino acids. CDR1 is MNHEY and CDR2 is SVGAGI in the germline V gene. Material: PBMCs. The chain links TRBV6-5 to TRBJ2-1; D perhaps matches TRBD2 (5 bases). The sequence derives from a woman under 30 in good health and CMV-seronegative. Here the CDR3 reads CASSYSLALKDEQFF. The CDR3 bases are TGTGCCAGCAGTTACTCGCTAGCTTTAAAAGATGAGCAGTTCTTC.